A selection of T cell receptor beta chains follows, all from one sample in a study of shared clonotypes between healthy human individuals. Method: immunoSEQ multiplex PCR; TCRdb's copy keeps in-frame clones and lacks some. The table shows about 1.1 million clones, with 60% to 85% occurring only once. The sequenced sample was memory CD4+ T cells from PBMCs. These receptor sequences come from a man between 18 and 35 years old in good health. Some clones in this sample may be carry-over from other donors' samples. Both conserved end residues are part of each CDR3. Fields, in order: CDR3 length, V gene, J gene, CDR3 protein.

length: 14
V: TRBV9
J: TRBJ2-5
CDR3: CASSPRGGRETQYF

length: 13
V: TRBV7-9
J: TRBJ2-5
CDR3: CAGVPEGRETQYF

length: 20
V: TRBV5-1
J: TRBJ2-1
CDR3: CASSLTPPSGRASSYNEQFF

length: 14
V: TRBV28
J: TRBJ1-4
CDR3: CASSLQDRVEKLFF

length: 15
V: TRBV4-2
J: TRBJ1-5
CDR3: CASSPRDQDSQPQHF

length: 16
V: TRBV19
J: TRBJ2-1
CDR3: CASSPLGTSGRHEQFF

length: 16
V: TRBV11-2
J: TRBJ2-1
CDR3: CASSLEGTSGRDEQFF

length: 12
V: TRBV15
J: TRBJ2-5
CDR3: CATSGQKETQYF

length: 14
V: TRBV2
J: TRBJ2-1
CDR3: CASTGASGRWEQFF

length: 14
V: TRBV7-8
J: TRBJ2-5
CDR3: CASRSDQRGETQYF

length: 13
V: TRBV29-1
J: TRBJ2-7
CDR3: CSVGEGNAYEQYF

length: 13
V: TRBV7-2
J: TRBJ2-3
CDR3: CASSSAGPSTQYF

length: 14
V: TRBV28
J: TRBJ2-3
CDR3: CASSSTRGADTQYF

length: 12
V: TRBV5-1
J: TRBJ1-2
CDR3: CASSLTQTGYTF

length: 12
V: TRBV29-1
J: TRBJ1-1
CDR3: CSAYRVATEAFF

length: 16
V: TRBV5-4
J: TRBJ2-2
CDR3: CASSLAGGSNTGELFF

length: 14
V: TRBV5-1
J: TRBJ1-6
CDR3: CASSLGGGDSPLHF

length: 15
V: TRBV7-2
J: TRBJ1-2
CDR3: CASSSLRDAKYGYTF

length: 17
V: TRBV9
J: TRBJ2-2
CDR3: CASSVATSGMNTGELFF

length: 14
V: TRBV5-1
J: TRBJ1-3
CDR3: CASSLEESGNTIYF

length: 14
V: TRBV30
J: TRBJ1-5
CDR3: CALSQGGSNQPQHF

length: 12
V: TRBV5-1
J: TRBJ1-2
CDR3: CASSPMTSGYTF

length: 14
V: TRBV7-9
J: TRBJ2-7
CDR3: CASSSHRGTYEQYF

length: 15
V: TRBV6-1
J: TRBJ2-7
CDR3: CASSEGTGAPYEQYF

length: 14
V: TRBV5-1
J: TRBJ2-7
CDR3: CASSSQGTAYEQYF

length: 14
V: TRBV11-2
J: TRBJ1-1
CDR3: CASSITTRDTEAFF

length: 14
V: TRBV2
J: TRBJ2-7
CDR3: CASRQGAGSSEQYF

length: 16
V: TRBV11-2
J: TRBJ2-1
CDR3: CASRKPGTGALNEQFF

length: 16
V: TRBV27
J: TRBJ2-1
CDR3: CASSLWSGAGVGEQFF

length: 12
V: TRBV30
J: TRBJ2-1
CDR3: CAWSAGVGEQFF

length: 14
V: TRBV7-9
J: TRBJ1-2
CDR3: CASSLGDRGIGYTF

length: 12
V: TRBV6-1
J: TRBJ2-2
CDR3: CASSWGGGELFF

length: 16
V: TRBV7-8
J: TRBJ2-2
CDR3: CASSLLAGYNTGELFF

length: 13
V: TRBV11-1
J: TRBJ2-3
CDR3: CASSTLAGDTQYF

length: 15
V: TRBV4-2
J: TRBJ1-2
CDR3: CASSQAGGIHYGYTF

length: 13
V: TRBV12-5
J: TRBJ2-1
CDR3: CASRPGSLNEQFF

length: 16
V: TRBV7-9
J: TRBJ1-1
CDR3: CASSLEAQGRAAEAFF

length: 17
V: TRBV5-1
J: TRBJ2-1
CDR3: CASSFLTGTSGDNEQFF

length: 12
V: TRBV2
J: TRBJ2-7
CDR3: CASSDQLYEQYF

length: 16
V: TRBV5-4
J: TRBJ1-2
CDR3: CASSLGGDRPQGGYTF

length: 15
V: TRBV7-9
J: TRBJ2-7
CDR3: CASSLEGLAGVEQYF

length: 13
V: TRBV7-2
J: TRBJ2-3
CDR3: CASSLDATGWYLF

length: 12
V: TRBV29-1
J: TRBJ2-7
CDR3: CSVAAESYEQYF

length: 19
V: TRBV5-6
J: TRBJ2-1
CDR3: CASSRPGLAGEGVYNEQFF

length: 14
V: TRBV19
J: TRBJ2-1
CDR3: CASSKGLAGGPRFF